Below are 32 T cell receptor beta chains sequenced from a single sample in a study of beta chain features in type 1 diabetes. Expressed TCRB transcripts were sequenced after all isolated RNA was converted to cDNA. The repertoire was sequenced with immunoSEQ multiplex PCR; TCRdb's copy has only in-frame clones and lacks some. This sample has more than 300,000 clones, with approximately 8% found just once. The sequenced material came from central memory CD4+ T cells from blood. All receptors come from a woman under 30 in good health.

The rearrangement links TRBV9 to TRBJ2-3; weak D call: TRBD2 (6 bases). CDR1 is SGDLS and CDR2 is YYNGEE in the germline V gene. The CDR3 has 17 amino acids. The germline V and J ends were trimmed by 4 bases and 3 bases, with 21 bases remaining between them. The CDR3 region is CASSSRRWARGTDTQYF. DNA of the CDR3: TGTGCCAGCAGCTCCCGTCGGTGGGCCCGGGGGACAGATACGCAGTATTTT.

J is TRBJ1-1 and V is TRBV19; no definite D call. Trimming shortened V by 9 bases and J by 2 bases, and 13 bases separated the two germline ends. Germline CDR1 and CDR2: LNHDA and SQIVND (reference sequence). This CDR3 is 13 amino acids long. The CDR3 DNA reads TGTGCCAGCAGGCGACGAGTAAACACTGAAGCTTTCTTT. Translation gives CASRRRVNTEAFF. Variable domain in full (rest from reference TRBV19 and TRBJ1-1): DGGITQSPKYLFRKEGQNVTLSCEQNLNHDAMYWYRQDPGQGLRLIYYSQIVNDFQKGDIAEGYSVSREKKESFPLTVTSAQKNPTAFYLCASRRRVNTEAFFGQGTRLTVV.

This clone was detected a few times. Here the CDR3 DNA reads TGTGCCAGCAGACCAATTAGCGGGAGAGGATGGGATGAGCAGTTCTTC. Its protein is CASRPISGRGWDEQFF. The chain recombines TRBV27 with TRBJ2-1; the match to TRBD2 covers 9 bases. J gave up 8 bases and V 6 bases, and 14 bases lay outside the gene matches. Per the germline V gene, CDR1 is MNHEY and CDR2 is SMNVEV (reference sequence). The CDR3 contains 16 residues.

The chain carries TRBV4-1 and TRBJ2-5; 14 bases match TRBD2. Germline V gene lookup returns CDR1 MGHRA and CDR2 YSYEKL. The CDR3 sequence is 17 residues long. V shed 5 bases, J shed 3 bases, and the junction held 8 bases outside the gene matches. As DNA, the CDR3 is TGCGCCAGCAGCTCCCCGACTAGCGGGAGGGCCAAAGAGACCCAGTACTTC. Translated, it gives CASSSPTSGRAKETQYF.

This clone was picked up a small number of times. This chain connects TRBV27 to TRBJ2-3; 9 bases are a match to TRBD2. The V segment lost 8 bases and the J segment 3 bases; nucleotides outside the gene matches: 6. CDR3 length: 14 amino acids. Germline V gene data show CDR1 as MNHEY and CDR2 as SMNVEV (reference sequence). CDR3 loop: CASGASGATDTQYF. CDR3 nucleotide sequence: TGTGCCAGCGGGGCTAGCGGGGCTACAGATACGCAGTATTTT.

The table lists this clone with a few counts. This chain uses TRBV7-2 with TRBJ2-7; 9 nucleotides match TRBD2. From germline, CDR1 is SGHTA and CDR2 FQGNSA. V lost 5 bases and J lost 3; bases outside the gene matches: 8. CDR3 length: 15 amino acids. CDR3 sequence: CASSATSGTLYEQYF. The CDR3 nucleotides read TGTGCCAGCAGCGCGACTAGCGGAACTCTCTACGAGCAGTACTTC.

This clone was counted only a few times. The chain recombines TRBV7-9 with TRBJ1-1; 8 bases agree with TRBD1. Germline loops: CDR1 SEHNR, CDR2 FQNEAQ (reference sequence). CDR3 length: 14 amino acids. The junction had 5 bases not matched to a gene; V was cut back by 6 bases and J by 2 bases. CDR3: CASSAQGGNTEAFF. For the CDR3, the DNA is TGTGCCAGCAGTGCACAGGGGGGCAACACTGAAGCTTTCTTT.

This clone came up a few times. The chain employs TRBV18 and TRBJ1-1, with TRBD1 as a possible D gene (5 bases). Per the germline V gene, CDR1 is KGHSH and CDR2 is LQKENI. The V and J ends lost 3 bases and 1 base respectively, with 15 bases between them. The CDR3 is 16 amino acids. The CDR3 region is CASSPLGAGGNTEAFF. CDR3 nucleotides: TGTGCCAGCTCACCGCTCGGCGCTGGGGGGAACACTGAAGCTTTCTTT.

This chain joins TRBV11-2 and TRBJ2-7; TRBD1 is a possible D gene (5 bases). Trimming shortened V by 4 bases and J by 6 bases, and 13 bases separated the two germline ends. The CDR3 runs 13 residues. CDR1 and CDR2 from the germline V gene are SGHAT and FQNNGV. CDR3 nucleotides: TGTGCCAGCAGCTCCCAACAGGTCTCCGAGCAGTACTTC. Its translation is CASSSQQVSEQYF.

This clone was detected ten times or more. V gene TRBV2 combines with J gene TRBJ2-5; D is ambiguous. The CDR3 runs 11 residues. CDR1 is SNHLY and CDR2 is FYNNEI in the germline V gene. The V and J ends lost 11 bases and 1 base respectively, with 8 bases between them. The CDR3 sequence: CASVIQETQYF. CDR3 coding DNA: TGTGCCTCAGTAATCCAAGAGACCCAGTACTTC.

This clone was found many times. The genes are TRBV13 and TRBJ2-5; weak D call: TRBD2 (5 bases). The CDR3 totals 14 residues. The germline V gene has CDR1 PRHDT and CDR2 FYEKMQ (reference sequence). Trimming took 4 bases from V and 4 from J, leaving 13 bases between them. The CDR3 here is CASSSSSAGETQYF. In DNA form, the CDR3 reads TGTGCCAGCAGCTCAAGTAGCGCGGGAGAGACCCAGTACTTC.

The table lists this clone with a few counts. The chain links TRBV2 to TRBJ1-5; D remains unclear. This CDR3 spans 14 amino acids. The germline V gene encodes CDR1 SNHLY and CDR2 FYNNEI. V lost 4 bases to trimming and J lost 6 bases, with 13 bases between them. CDR3 loop: CASSGERGGQPQHF. The CDR3, as DNA: TGTGCCAGCAGTGGGGAACGGGGTGGTCAGCCCCAGCATTTT.

The chain recombines TRBV7-9 with TRBJ1-3; 9 nucleotides line up with TRBD1. The CDR3 contains 16 residues. Germline CDR1 is SEHNR and CDR2 is FQNEAQ (reference sequence). V was pared by 5 bases and J by 0 bases, with 5 bases of the junction left unmatched. The CDR3 DNA follows: TGTGCCAGCAGCCCCAAGGACAGGGGCTCTGGAAACACCATATATTTT. Protein: CASSPKDRGSGNTIYF.

A few counts support this clone. This sample includes further DNA sequences coding for the same CDR3. The chain's CDR3 is CASSVGLAGGETQYF. The CDR3, as DNA: TGTGCCAGCAGCGTAGGACTAGCGGGAGGAGAGACCCAGTACTTC. The gene calls are TRBV9 and TRBJ2-5, with 13 bases matching TRBD2. Trimming took 0 bases from V and 4 from J; bases not matched to a gene: 0. The CDR3 sequence is 15 residues long. Germline CDR1 and CDR2: SGDLS and YYNGEE.

This clone was seen a handful of times. The rearrangement links TRBV5-4 to TRBJ2-7; D is perhaps TRBD1 or TRBD2 (5 bases each). The germline CDR1 and CDR2 sequences are SGHNT and YYREEE (reference sequence). V was clipped by 4 bases and J by 4 bases, with 12 bases between them. This CDR3 has 13 residues. CDR3 loop: CASSNGGSYEQYF. The CDR3 DNA sequence: TGTGCCAGCAGCAATGGGGGTAGTTACGAGCAGTACTTC.

The genes are TRBV21-1 and TRBJ1-1; the tabulated D call, TRBD1, remains unverified against the DNA. TRBV21-1 constitutes a pseudogene. The CDR3 has 14 amino acids. The CDR3 protein is CASSPRDRETEAFF. CDR3 sequence (DNA): TGTGCCAGCAGCCCCCGGGACAGGGAGACTGAAGCTTTCTTT.

The chain is built from TRBV7-2 and TRBJ1-1; D might be TRBD1 (6 bases). Trimming removed 2 bases at V and 2 bases at J, with 12 bases between. The germline V gene encodes CDR1 SGHTA and CDR2 FQGNSA. The CDR3 loop spans 15 amino acids. The DNA for the CDR3 is TGTGCCAGCAGCTTAATGCGGACAGCTAACACTGAAGCTTTCTTT. It is translated as CASSLMRTANTEAFF.

This clone was found a few times. The same CDR3 arises from other DNA sequences in this sample as well. The rearrangement joins TRBV19 to TRBJ2-2, with D perhaps being TRBD1 or TRBD2 (5 bases each). The V gene's germline CDR1 is LNHDA and CDR2 SQIVND (reference sequence). The CDR3 runs to 13 residues. V was shortened by 4 bases and J by 6 bases, with 9 bases between the two germline ends. The CDR3 sequence is CASSSQGAGELFF. The CDR3 nucleotides read TGTGCCAGTAGTAGCCAGGGAGCCGGGGAGCTGTTTTTT.

A few counts support this clone. This chain connects TRBV7-2 to TRBJ2-3; D is unresolved. V lost 5 bases to trimming and J lost 6 bases, with 12 bases between them. The V gene's germline CDR1 is SGHTA and CDR2 FQGNSA. This CDR3 has 13 residues. This chain's CDR3 is CASSPMVRDTQYF. The CDR3 DNA is TGTGCCAGCAGCCCCATGGTGCGGGATACGCAGTATTTT.

This clone showed up just a few times. The chain is built from TRBV29-1 and TRBJ2-1; 12 bases map to TRBD2. CDR1 SQVTM and CDR2 ANQGSEA come from the germline V gene. This CDR3 contains 14 residues. With V trimmed by 8 bases and J by 4 bases, 6 bases remained unmatched. This CDR3 reads CSTGTSGPYNEQFF. The CDR3 bases are TGCAGCACGGGGACTAGCGGGCCGTACAATGAGCAGTTCTTC.

In this sample, this clone turned up many times. V and J are TRBV19 and TRBJ2-3, with D possibly TRBD2 on 6 matching bases. Germline lookup yields CDR1 LNHDA and CDR2 SQIVND (reference sequence). The CDR3 spans 13 residues. V lost 9 bases and J 2 bases, leaving 12 bases between the germline ends. The CDR3 DNA sequence: TGTGCCAGCACTAGCCTAAACACAGATACGCAGTATTTT. It codes for CASTSLNTDTQYF.

This clone was recorded a few times. The chain uses TRBV11-2 and TRBJ2-2, with TRBD1 identical over 7 bases. This CDR3 has 15 residues. V gave up 4 bases and J gave up 2 bases; unmatched junction bases: 4. The germline CDR1 and CDR2 sequences are SGHAT and FQNNGV. The CDR3 here is CASSSTGLNTGELFF. In nucleotides, the CDR3 is TGTGCCAGCAGCTCGACAGGGCTCAACACCGGGGAGCTGTTTTTT.

The CDR3 reads CASTDLGGFEQFF. The CDR3 DNA reads TGTGCCAGCACCGACTTGGGGGGGTTCGAGCAGTTCTTC. J is TRBJ2-1 and V is TRBV6-6; TRBD2 matches at 7 bases. This CDR3 is built from 13 residues. With V trimmed by 7 bases and J by 10 bases, 10 bases remained unmatched. Germline lookup yields CDR1 MNHNY and CDR2 SVGAGI (reference sequence).

This clone occurred a few times. The rearrangement joins TRBV4-3 to TRBJ2-5; 11 nucleotides agree with TRBD2. Germline V gene lookup returns CDR1 LGHNA and CDR2 YSLEER. The CDR3 length is 17 residues. V dropped 0 bases and J dropped 4; count of bases not matched to a gene: 7. The CDR3 spells CASSQDPYTSGRETQYF. CDR3 sequence (DNA): TGCGCCAGCAGCCAAGATCCGTACACTAGCGGGAGAGAGACCCAGTACTTC.

The chain employs TRBV18 and TRBJ2-1, with D hard to call. V lost 3 bases and J lost 7, with 4 bases in between. From germline, CDR1 is KGHSH and CDR2 LQKENI. The CDR3 sequence is 11 residues long. The CDR3 DNA sequence: TGTGCCAGCTCACCGGGGAATGAGCAGTTCTTC. It encodes CASSPGNEQFF.

A few counts support this clone. This sequence joins TRBV11-1 and TRBJ2-1, with TRBD2 matching over 10 bases. Germline CDR1 SGHAT, CDR2 FQDESV (reference sequence). Losses at the gene ends were 3 bases for V and 8 bases for J; bases not matched to a gene: 7. The CDR3 is made up of 15 amino acids. The CDR3 region has the DNA TGTGCCAGCAGCTTCACAGCGGGAGGGCCTTATGAGCAGTTCTTC. Translation: CASSFTAGGPYEQFF.

In DNA, the CDR3 is TGTGCCAGCAGTTACTCGTCGTCAGGCGTGGCTGAAGCTTTCTTT. Its translation: CASSYSSSGVAEAFF. The chain combines TRBV6-5 with TRBJ1-1; D uncertain. From germline, CDR1 is MNHEY and CDR2 SVGAGI. V was cut by 0 bases and J by 6 bases, with 14 bases left in between. The CDR3 is 15 amino acids.

The chain joins TRBV19 to TRBJ1-4; D call uncertain. The CDR3 spans 13 residues. The ends were cut back, 6 bases at V and 10 bases at J, with 15 bases in the middle. Germline CDR1 LNHDA, CDR2 SQIVND (reference sequence). CDR3 in DNA: TGTGCCAGTAGCCCCGCGGAAGGCGGAAAACTGTTTTTT. Translated: CASSPAEGGKLFF.

This clone was detected only a few times. CDR3 region: CSAAKQDTQYF. As DNA, the CDR3 is TGCAGTGCTGCCAAACAGGATACGCAGTATTTT. The J gene is TRBJ2-3, the V gene TRBV20-1; D remains unclear. Trimming removed 5 bases from V and 6 bases from J, with 9 bases in between. The germline CDR1 and CDR2 sequences are DFQATT and SNEGSKA (reference sequence). The CDR3 runs 11 residues.

This chain links TRBV7-2 with TRBJ1-2, with unresolved D. The germline V gene encodes CDR1 SGHTA and CDR2 FQGNSA. The length of the CDR3 is 12 residues. Trimming cost V 2 bases and J 4 bases, with 5 bases left between them. The CDR3 DNA reads TGTGCCAGCAGCTTAAACCCCTATGGCTACACCTTC. It translates to CASSLNPYGYTF.

This clone was counted between two and nine times. One end of the junction fails to match germline, which may point to a read error. The chain employs TRBV7-2 and TRBJ2-4; 8 nucleotides match TRBD1. The CDR3 length is 14 residues. Looked up from germline, CDR1 is SGHTA and CDR2 is FQGNSA. CDR3 protein: CASSLQPGGQVTDF. DNA for the CDR3: TGTGCCAGCAGCTTACAACCCGGGGGACAGGTTACTGACTTC.

This clone was seen a few times. The chain recombines TRBV18 with TRBJ1-4, with 9 bases fitting TRBD1. J was trimmed by 5 bases and V by 5 bases; bases with no gene match: 12. Germline values: CDR1 KGHSH, CDR2 LQKENI. This CDR3 spans 17 amino acids. The CDR3 protein is CASSSRLTGTGNEKLFF. In nucleotides, the CDR3 is TGTGCCAGCTCATCTCGCCTTACCGGGACAGGGAATGAAAAACTGTTTTTT.